In this sample, the clone carrying this T cell receptor beta chain turned up a few times. The junction had 8 bases not matched to a gene; V was cut back by 0 bases and J by 3 bases. Germline CDR1 SGHDN, CDR2 FVKESK. This CDR3 is built from 17 residues. These data belong to a study of blood T cell repertoires in COVID-19. Study as a whole: The analysed material was cDNA or gDNA that came from T cells, B-cell-depleted T cells, or PBMCs.

Original analysis: Nucleated cell counts were estimated from reference gene primer amplification. The data were produced by immunoSEQ multiplex PCR, yet TCRdb's version contains in-frame clones alone and is incomplete. V and J calls and clone size follow that table, whereas D and trimming were derived from the DNA. Altogether about 200,000 clones are present, just under 85% being singletons, with the ten largest covering 0.8% to 0.95%. The specimen was peripheral blood. The chain has TRBV14 and TRBJ2-7; 10 bases align to TRBD1. This TCR was recovered from a man between 60 and 70 years old with COVID-19, enrolled during active disease. The CDR3 region is CASSQERLRTGGYEQYF. The CDR3 DNA is TGTGCCAGCAGCCAAGAGCGACTCCGGACAGGGGGCTACGAGCAGTACTTC.